These 30 T cell receptor beta chains share one sample of origin, sequenced in a study of blood T cell repertoires in COVID-19. Clones were read by immunoSEQ multiplex PCR, and TCRdb kept only the in-frame ones, dropping some. The sample has approximately 90,000 clones, about 88% seen once. Source material: peripheral blood. The receptors were gathered from an elderly man with active or convalescent COVID-19.

V gene TRBV7-3 combines with J gene TRBJ2-3; no clear D. Germline V gives CDR1 SGHTA, CDR2 FQGTGA. The CDR3 spans 16 residues. V gave up 1 base and J gave up 3 bases, with 14 bases separating them. DNA for the CDR3: TGTGCCAGCAGCTTAATAGGCCGGCAGACTACAGATACGCAGTATTTT. Protein sequence: CASSLIGRQTTDTQYF.

This rearrangement joins TRBV11-1 to TRBJ1-1; maybe TRBD1 (5 bases). The CDR3 is 14 amino acids. The germline V gene encodes CDR1 SGHAT and CDR2 FQDESV (reference sequence). V was clipped by 1 base and J by 5 bases, with 11 bases between them. CDR3 loop: CASSLGLGGTEAFF. CDR3 nucleotides: TGTGCCAGCAGCTTAGGATTGGGGGGGACTGAAGCTTTCTTT.

This clone is a singleton in its sample. In DNA form, the CDR3 reads TGTGCCAGCAGTTTTAGTGGGAGCTCCTATAATTCACCCCTCCACTTT. This gives the protein CASSFSGSSYNSPLHF. V is TRBV28 and J is TRBJ1-6; no firm D call. In germline, CDR1 is MDHEN, CDR2 SYDVKM. The ends were cut back, 3 bases at V and 0 bases at J, with 9 bases in the middle. The CDR3 extends over 16 amino acids.

This chain links TRBV6-5 with TRBJ2-7; a possible D gene is TRBD1 (6 bases). The germline V and J ends were trimmed by 6 bases and 0 bases, with 9 bases remaining between them. CDR3 size: 13 residues. CDR1 and CDR2 (germline): MNHEY, SVGAGI. For the CDR3, the DNA is TGTGCCAGCAGCTGGGGACACTCCTACGAGCAGTACTTC. Its translation is CASSWGHSYEQYF.

The chain couples TRBV10-3 to TRBJ2-1; TRBD2 matches 8 bases. The CDR3 covers 15 residues. The V segment lost 10 bases and the J segment 10 bases; nucleotides outside the gene matches: 18. Germline V gene data show CDR1 as ENHRY and CDR2 as SYGVKD. In nucleotides, the CDR3 is TGTGCCACTCTACCCTCTAGCGGGTGGGTGGGAGAGCAGTTCTTC. Translation gives CATLPSSGWVGEQFF.

This clone was counted a single time. The chain combines TRBV7-9 with TRBJ2-1, with D possibly matching TRBD2 (5 bases). Germline CDR1 is SEHNR and CDR2 is FQNEAQ (reference sequence). This CDR3 comprises 14 residues. Between the trimmed V and J ends, which lost 3 bases and 2 bases, there was a span of 8 bases. CDR3 nucleotides: TGTGCCAGCAGCTTCGGGGTTACCTACAATGAGCAGTTCTTC. It is translated as CASSFGVTYNEQFF.

The chain carries TRBV4-2 and TRBJ2-3, with TRBD2 identical over 9 bases. The CDR3 loop spans 15 amino acids. Germline loops: CDR1 LGHNA, CDR2 YNFKEQ. V was clipped by 0 bases and J by 5 bases; unmatched bases: 3. The CDR3 DNA is TGTGCCAGCAGCCAAGAATTAGCGGGAGTAGATACGCAGTATTTT. Its translation is CASSQELAGVDTQYF.

The gene calls are TRBV5-4 and TRBJ1-2, with 9 bases fitting TRBD1. The CDR3 runs 15 residues. Germline V gives CDR1 SGHNT, CDR2 YYREEE (reference sequence). Unmatched junction bases numbered 11, after V lost 3 bases and J lost 8 bases. In nucleotides, the CDR3 is TGTGCCAGCAGCTCCGGGACAGGGTTTTCGGAAGGCTACACCTTC. Translating it yields CASSSGTGFSEGYTF.

V gene TRBV7-2 combines with J gene TRBJ2-1; tentatively, D is TRBD2 (5 bases). The germline V gene encodes CDR1 SGHTA and CDR2 FQGNSA. Trimming took 0 bases from V and 7 from J, leaving 13 bases between them. The CDR3 runs 15 residues. The DNA for the CDR3 is TGTGCCAGCAGCTTAGCAAGGCGGGCTCGGAATGAGCAGTTCTTC. Protein sequence: CASSLARRARNEQFF.

V and J are TRBV30 and TRBJ1-2; D unclear. The CDR3 contains 13 residues. The ends were cut back, 0 bases at V and 7 bases at J, with 12 bases in the middle. Germline V gives CDR1 GTSNPN, CDR2 SVGIG (reference sequence). The CDR3 spells CAWSVKSGSGYTF. CDR3 nucleotides: TGTGCCTGGAGTGTGAAATCGGGGAGTGGCTACACCTTC.

The chain recombines TRBV29-1 with TRBJ2-1, with a weak D call TRBD2 (7 bases). CDR3 length: 15 residues. V lost 3 bases, J lost 12 bases, and 24 bases lay in between. Germline V lookup: CDR1 SQVTM, CDR2 ANQGSEA. The CDR3 nucleotides are TGCAGCGTTGATCAACCCGCCAAGGGGGGGCAGGTGCAGTTCTTC. It specifies CSVDQPAKGGQVQFF.

The chain employs TRBV6-5 and TRBJ2-1; 10 positions match TRBD2. CDR3 length: 16 amino acids. Germline V lookup: CDR1 MNHEY, CDR2 SVGAGI. Trimming cost V 2 bases and J 2 bases; bases outside gene matches: 3. DNA for the CDR3: TGTGCCAGCAGTTACCTCGGACTAGCGGCCTACAATGAGCAGTTCTTC. Protein: CASSYLGLAAYNEQFF.

The V call is TRBV9, the J call TRBJ2-1; 9 bases map to TRBD2. J was trimmed by 2 bases and V by 6 bases; bases with no gene match: 0. Germline CDR1 reads SGDLS; CDR2 reads YYNGEE. This CDR3 is built from 13 residues. The CDR3 loop is CASTSGTYNEQFF. In DNA form, the CDR3 reads TGTGCCAGCACTAGCGGGACCTACAATGAGCAGTTCTTC.

The chain uses TRBV7-9 and TRBJ2-7; 7 nucleotides agree with TRBD1. This CDR3 region has 15 residues. The V gene end was trimmed by 1 base and the J gene end by 2 bases; junction bases not matched to a gene: 5. The germline gives CDR1 SEHNR, CDR2 FQNEAQ (reference sequence). The CDR3 DNA is TGTGCCAGCAGCTTAGGGTCCGGGACAGCCTACGAGCAGTACTTC. Translating gives CASSLGSGTAYEQYF.

The chain is built from TRBV5-6 and TRBJ2-1; the D gene is possibly TRBD2 (6 bases). The V end was cut by 4 bases, the J end by 7 bases, with 24 bases between. From germline, CDR1 is SGHDT and CDR2 YYEEEE. CDR3 size: 17 residues. The DNA of the CDR3 is TGTGCCAGCAGCGCCGCACGGGACTTCGCGAGGGGTAATGAGCAGTTCTTC. Protein product: CASSAARDFARGNEQFF.

The V gene is TRBV3-1 (or the pseudogene TRBV3-2), the J gene TRBJ2-1; a weak D match, TRBD2 (6 bases). V was trimmed by 4 bases and J by 3 bases, leaving 10 bases between them. The V gene's germline CDR1 is LGHDT and CDR2 YNNKEL (reference sequence). The CDR3 runs to 14 residues. The DNA of the CDR3 is TGTGCCAGCAGCCCGCGGGGTAGCTACAATGAGCAGTTCTTC. Amino acids: CASSPRGSYNEQFF.

This clone was recorded a few times. The chain is built from TRBV7-2 and TRBJ1-1, with TRBD1 matching over 7 bases. The germline CDR1 and CDR2 sequences are SGHTA and FQGNSA. This CDR3 comprises 15 residues. Germline trimming cut 1 base from V and 1 base from J; bases unmatched to any gene: 3. This chain's CDR3 is CASSLGGGPNTEAFF. The DNA for the CDR3 is TGTGCCAGCAGCTTAGGAGGGGGCCCGAACACTGAAGCTTTCTTT.

The V gene is TRBV11-2, the J gene TRBJ2-1; 10 bases align to TRBD2. In germline, CDR1 is SGHAT, CDR2 FQNNGV. CDR3 length equals 17 residues. The V and J ends lost 5 bases and 2 bases, in that order; junction bases with no gene match: 9. The CDR3 region has the DNA TGTGCCAGCAGCACCAGCGGGAGGGGAATCGCCTACAATGAGCAGTTCTTC. Its protein product is CASSTSGRGIAYNEQFF.

The chain joins TRBV5-1 to TRBJ2-7; D remains unclear. V gave up 0 bases and J gave up 0 bases, with 7 bases separating them. Germline-derived CDR1 and CDR2 are SGHRS and YFSETQ. The length of the CDR3 is 14 residues. The CDR3 sequence: CASSLGATSYEQYF. DNA for the CDR3: TGCGCCAGCAGCTTGGGAGCCACCTCCTACGAGCAGTACTTC.

V gene TRBV4-3 combines with J gene TRBJ1-1; TRBD1 agrees at 7 bases. The V and J ends lost 0 bases and 4 bases, in that order; junction bases with no gene match: 8. From germline, CDR1 is LGHNA and CDR2 YSLEER. The CDR3 is made up of 16 amino acids. The CDR3 loop is CASSQDLGGLFTEAFF. DNA of the CDR3: TGCGCCAGCAGCCAAGATCTAGGGGGCCTTTTCACTGAAGCTTTCTTT.

The chain is built from TRBV7-2 and TRBJ2-3; TRBD2 might be the D (6 bases). The CDR3 consists of 18 residues. Germline-derived CDR1 and CDR2 are SGHTA and FQGNSA. V was pared by 4 bases and J by 2 bases, with 22 bases between. The CDR3, as DNA: TGTGCCAGCAGCTACGGCAGGCTAAGGAGGACTACCACAGATACGCAGTATTTT. Its protein product is CASSYGRLRRTTTDTQYF.

As concerns this clone: This specimen includes other DNA sequences encoding the same CDR3. The chain combines TRBV18 with TRBJ1-2; TRBD1 matches at 9 bases. Germline CDR1 is KGHSH and CDR2 is LQKENI. V dropped 0 bases and J dropped 4; count of bases not matched to a gene: 3. The length of the CDR3 is 15 residues. The CDR3 nucleotides are TGTGCCAGCTCACCACCAGGGGGACAGGGCTATGGCTACACCTTC. Protein product: CASSPPGGQGYGYTF.

The chain carries TRBV6-5 and TRBJ2-3; 10 positions match TRBD2. The CDR3 is 15 residues long. Germline V lookup: CDR1 MNHEY, CDR2 SVGAGI. The junction had 2 bases not matched to a gene; V was cut back by 0 bases and J by 5 bases. CDR3 protein: CASSYSRTSGDTQYF. CDR3 DNA sequence: TGTGCCAGCAGTTACTCTCGGACTAGCGGAGATACGCAGTATTTT.

This chain joins TRBV19 and TRBJ2-1, with 10 positions matching TRBD2. The J segment lost 8 bases and the V segment lost 1 base, leaving 20 bases of the junction unmatched. CDR1 is LNHDA, CDR2 SQIVND, per germline (reference sequence). The CDR3 consists of 20 residues. CDR3 bases: TGTGCCAGTAGTATAGGGCCCCCCCGTACTTCTAGCGGGAGTGCCTATGAGCAGTTCTTC. Translated: CASSIGPPRTSSGSAYEQFF.

This clone occurred once. V is TRBV28 and J is TRBJ2-7; D is uncertain. V shed 9 bases and J shed 2 bases, with 14 bases lying between them. Looked up from germline, CDR1 is MDHEN and CDR2 is SYDVKM. This CDR3 spans 13 amino acids. CDR3 nucleotides: TGTGCCAGTATGTCCAGGCCCCCCTACGAGCAGTACTTC. Translation gives CASMSRPPYEQYF.

The V and J genes are TRBV29-1 and TRBJ2-3, with D tentatively TRBD2 (6 bases). In germline, CDR1 is SQVTM, CDR2 ANQGSEA. The CDR3 has 13 amino acids. V lost 1 base to trimming and J lost 1 base, with 6 bases between them. CDR3 coding DNA: TGCAGCGTTGAAGCGGGAGGCACAGATACGCAGTATTTT. It is translated as CSVEAGGTDTQYF.

This sequence joins TRBV5-1 and TRBJ1-1; 8 nucleotides align to TRBD1. Germline V lookup: CDR1 SGHRS, CDR2 YFSETQ. Trimming at V came to 7 bases and at J to 11 bases, leaving 13 bases not matched to a gene. The CDR3 totals 13 residues. As DNA, the CDR3 is TGCGCCAGCCAGGGGGCAGGAGAAAACGACGCTTTCTTT. This codes for CASQGAGENDAFF.

The CDR3 sequence is CASSLGIARSSYEQYF. CDR3 in DNA: TGTGCCAGCAGCTTGGGTATAGCGAGGAGCTCCTACGAGCAGTACTTC. V usage is TRBV5-8 and J usage is TRBJ2-7, with a tentative D call TRBD2 (5 bases). The CDR3 is 16 amino acids. Germline CDR1 SGHTS, CDR2 YDEGEE. V gave up 0 bases and J gave up 0 bases, with 13 bases separating them.

This chain joins TRBV20-1 and TRBJ2-1; a weak D match, TRBD1 (5 bases). The CDR3 runs to 15 residues. Between the trimmed V and J ends, which lost 3 bases and 3 bases, there was a span of 15 bases. Per the germline V gene, CDR1 is DFQATT and CDR2 is SNEGSKA (reference sequence). CDR3 DNA sequence: TGCAGTGCTAGTCTTAAGTACAGGTTCTACAATGAGCAGTTCTTC. This gives the protein CSASLKYRFYNEQFF.

The V gene is TRBV19, the J gene TRBJ1-2, with 9 bases identical to TRBD1. Trimming at V came to 6 bases and at J to 8 bases, leaving 4 bases not matched to a gene. The CDR3 is made up of 12 amino acids. The germline CDR1 and CDR2 sequences are LNHDA and SQIVND (reference sequence). The CDR3: CASRGTGNGYTF. The CDR3 region has the DNA TGTGCCAGTAGGGGGACAGGGAACGGCTACACCTTC.